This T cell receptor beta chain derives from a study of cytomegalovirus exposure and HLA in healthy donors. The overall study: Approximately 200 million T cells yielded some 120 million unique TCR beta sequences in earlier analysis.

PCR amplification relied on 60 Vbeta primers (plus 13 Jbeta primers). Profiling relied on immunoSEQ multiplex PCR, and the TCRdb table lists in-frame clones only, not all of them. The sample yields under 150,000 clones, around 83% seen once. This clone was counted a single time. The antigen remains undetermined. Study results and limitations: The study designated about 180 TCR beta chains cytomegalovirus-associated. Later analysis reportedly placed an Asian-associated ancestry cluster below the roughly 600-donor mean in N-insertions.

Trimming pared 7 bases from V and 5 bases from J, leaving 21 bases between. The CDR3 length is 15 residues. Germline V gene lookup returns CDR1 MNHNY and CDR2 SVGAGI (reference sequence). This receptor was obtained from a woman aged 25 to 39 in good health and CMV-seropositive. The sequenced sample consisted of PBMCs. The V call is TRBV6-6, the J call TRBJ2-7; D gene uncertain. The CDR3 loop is CASTDPRRPQNEQYF. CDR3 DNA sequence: TGTGCCAGCACCGACCCCCGGCGGCCTCAAAACGAGCAGTACTTC.